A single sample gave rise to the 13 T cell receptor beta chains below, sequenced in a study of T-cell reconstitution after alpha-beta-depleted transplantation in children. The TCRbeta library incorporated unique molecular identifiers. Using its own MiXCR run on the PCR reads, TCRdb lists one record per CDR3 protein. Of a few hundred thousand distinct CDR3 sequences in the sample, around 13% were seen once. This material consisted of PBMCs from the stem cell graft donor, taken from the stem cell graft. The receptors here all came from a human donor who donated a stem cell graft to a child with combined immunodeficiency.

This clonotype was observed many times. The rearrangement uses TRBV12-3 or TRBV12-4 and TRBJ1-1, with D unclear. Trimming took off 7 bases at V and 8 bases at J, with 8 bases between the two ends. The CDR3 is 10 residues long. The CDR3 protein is CASTGGEAFF. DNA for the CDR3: TGTGCCAGCACCGGAGGAGAAGCTTTCTTT.

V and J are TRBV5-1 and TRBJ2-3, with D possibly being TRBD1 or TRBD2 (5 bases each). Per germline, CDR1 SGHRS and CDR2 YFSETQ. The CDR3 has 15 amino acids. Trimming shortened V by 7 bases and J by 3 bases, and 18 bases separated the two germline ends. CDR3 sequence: CASLPGAGWTDTQYF. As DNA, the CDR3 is TGCGCCAGCCTACCCGGGGCAGGCTGGACAGATACGCAGTATTTT.

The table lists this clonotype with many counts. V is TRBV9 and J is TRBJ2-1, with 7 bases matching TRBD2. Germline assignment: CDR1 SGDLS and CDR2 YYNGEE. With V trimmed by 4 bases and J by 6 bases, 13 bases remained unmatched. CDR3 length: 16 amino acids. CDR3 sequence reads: CASSPSLLTSSNEQFF. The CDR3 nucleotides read TGTGCCAGCAGCCCCTCCCTCCTGACTAGCTCCAATGAGCAGTTCTTC.

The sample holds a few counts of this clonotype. CDR3 in DNA: TGTGCCAGCAGCCAAGTGGCAGGAGGTCAGCCCCAGCATTTT. Protein product: CASSQVAGGQPQHF. The chain joins TRBV3-1 to TRBJ1-5, with D hard to call. This CDR3 is 14 amino acids long. V gave up 1 base and J gave up 6 bases, with 10 bases separating them. CDR1 is LGHDT and CDR2 is YNNKEL in the germline V gene (reference sequence).

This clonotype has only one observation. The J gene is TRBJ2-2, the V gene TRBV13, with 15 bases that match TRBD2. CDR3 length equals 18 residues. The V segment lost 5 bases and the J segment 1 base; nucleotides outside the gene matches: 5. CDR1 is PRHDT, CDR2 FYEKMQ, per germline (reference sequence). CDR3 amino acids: CASSHRTSGGENTGELFF. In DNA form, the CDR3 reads TGTGCCAGCAGCCACCGGACTAGCGGGGGGGAGAACACCGGGGAGCTGTTTTTT. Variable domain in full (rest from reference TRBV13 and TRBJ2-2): AAGVIQSPRHLIKEKRETATLKCYPIPRHDTVYWYQQGPGQDPQFLISFYEKMQSDKGSIPDRFSAQQFSDYHSELNMSSLELGDSALYFCASSHRTSGGENTGELFFGEGSRLTVL.

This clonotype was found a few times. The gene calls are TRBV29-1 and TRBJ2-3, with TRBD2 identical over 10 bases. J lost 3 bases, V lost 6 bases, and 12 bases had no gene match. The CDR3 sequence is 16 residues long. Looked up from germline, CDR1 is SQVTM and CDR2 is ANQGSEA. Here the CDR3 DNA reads TGCAGCGTGGAGGGGTTTGGGACTAGCGCGACAGATACGCAGTATTTT. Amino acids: CSVEGFGTSATDTQYF.

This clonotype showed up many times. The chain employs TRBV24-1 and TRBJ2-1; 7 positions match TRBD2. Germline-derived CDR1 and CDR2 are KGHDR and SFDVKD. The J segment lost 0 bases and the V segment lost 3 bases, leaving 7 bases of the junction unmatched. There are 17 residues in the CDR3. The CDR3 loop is CATSDPGRGSSYNEQFF. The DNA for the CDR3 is TGTGCCACCAGTGATCCAGGGCGCGGGAGCTCCTACAATGAGCAGTTCTTC.

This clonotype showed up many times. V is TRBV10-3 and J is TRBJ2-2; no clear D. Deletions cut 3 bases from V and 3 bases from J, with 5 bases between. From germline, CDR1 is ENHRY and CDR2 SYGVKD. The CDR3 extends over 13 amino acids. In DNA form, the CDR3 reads TGTGCCATCAGTGATCCGGACACCGGGGAGCTGTTTTTT. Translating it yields CAISDPDTGELFF.

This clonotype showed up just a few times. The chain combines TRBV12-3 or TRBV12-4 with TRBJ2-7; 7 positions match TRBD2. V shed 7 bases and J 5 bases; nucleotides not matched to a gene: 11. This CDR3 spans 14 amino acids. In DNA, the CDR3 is TGTGCCAGCACCCTAAGCGGGGCCAGGGACGAGCAGTACTTC. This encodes CASTLSGARDEQYF.

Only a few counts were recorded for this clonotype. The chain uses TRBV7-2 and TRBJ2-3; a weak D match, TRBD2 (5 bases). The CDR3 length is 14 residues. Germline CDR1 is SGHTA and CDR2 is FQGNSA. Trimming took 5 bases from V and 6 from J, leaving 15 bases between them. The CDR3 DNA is TGTGCCAGCAGCCCCCACGCTAGCAGGGATACGCAGTATTTT. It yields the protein CASSPHASRDTQYF.

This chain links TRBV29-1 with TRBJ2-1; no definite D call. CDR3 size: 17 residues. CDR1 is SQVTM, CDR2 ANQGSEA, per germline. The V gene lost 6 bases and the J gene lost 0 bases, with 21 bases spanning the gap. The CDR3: CSVERHPLEHSYNEQFF. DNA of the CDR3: TGCAGCGTCGAAAGGCACCCCCTGGAGCACTCCTACAATGAGCAGTTCTTC.

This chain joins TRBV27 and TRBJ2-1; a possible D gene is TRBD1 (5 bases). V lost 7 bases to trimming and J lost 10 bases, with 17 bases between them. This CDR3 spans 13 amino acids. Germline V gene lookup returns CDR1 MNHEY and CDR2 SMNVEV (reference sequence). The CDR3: CASIESRVGEQFF. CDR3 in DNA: TGTGCCAGCATCGAAAGCAGGGTTGGCGAGCAGTTCTTC.

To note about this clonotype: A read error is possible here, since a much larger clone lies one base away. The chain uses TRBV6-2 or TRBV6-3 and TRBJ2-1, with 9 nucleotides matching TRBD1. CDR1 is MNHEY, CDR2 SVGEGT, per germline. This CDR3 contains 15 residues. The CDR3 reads CASSEQGASYYEQFF. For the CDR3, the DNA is TGTGCCAGCAGCGAACAGGGGGCTTCCTACTATGAGCAGTTCTTC.